The sequence of this TCR beta chain was determined in a study of blood T cell repertoires in COVID-19. As for the study in general: T cells, B-cell-depleted T cells, or PBMCs supplied cDNA or gDNA.

Germline V gene lookup returns CDR1 LNHDA and CDR2 SQIVND (reference sequence). V gave up 3 bases and J gave up 3 bases; unmatched junction bases: 6. CDR3 length: 15 residues. Some clones are missing from TCRdb's copy, which holds only in-frame ones; the method was immunoSEQ multiplex PCR. The table shows under 150,000 clones, with about 80% occurring only once. The chain links TRBV19 to TRBJ1-1, with 8 positions matching TRBD1. The sequenced material came from peripheral blood. The receptor was derived from a woman of 80 years or more in a cohort sampled during active or convalescent COVID-19. CDR3 amino acids: CASSIQGASDTEAFF. CDR3 DNA: TGTGCCAGTAGTATTCAGGGGGCTTCGGACACTGAAGCTTTCTTT.